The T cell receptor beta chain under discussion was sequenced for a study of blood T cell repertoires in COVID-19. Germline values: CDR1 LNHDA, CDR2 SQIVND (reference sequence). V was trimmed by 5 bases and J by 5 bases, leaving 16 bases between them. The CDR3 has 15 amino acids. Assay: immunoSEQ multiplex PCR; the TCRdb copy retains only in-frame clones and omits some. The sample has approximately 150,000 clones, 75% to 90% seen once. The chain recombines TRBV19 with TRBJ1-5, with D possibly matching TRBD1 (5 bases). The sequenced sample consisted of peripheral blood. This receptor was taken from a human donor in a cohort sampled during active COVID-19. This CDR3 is CASSETQADDQPQHF. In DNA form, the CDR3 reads TGTGCCAGTAGTGAGACACAGGCGGACGATCAGCCCCAGCATTTT. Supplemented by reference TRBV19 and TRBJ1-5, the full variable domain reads DGGITQSPKYLFRKEGQNVTLSCEQNLNHDAMYWYRQDPGQGLRLIYYSQIVNDFQKGDIAEGYSVSREKKESFPLTVTSAQKNPTAFYLCASSETQADDQPQHFGDGTRLSIL.